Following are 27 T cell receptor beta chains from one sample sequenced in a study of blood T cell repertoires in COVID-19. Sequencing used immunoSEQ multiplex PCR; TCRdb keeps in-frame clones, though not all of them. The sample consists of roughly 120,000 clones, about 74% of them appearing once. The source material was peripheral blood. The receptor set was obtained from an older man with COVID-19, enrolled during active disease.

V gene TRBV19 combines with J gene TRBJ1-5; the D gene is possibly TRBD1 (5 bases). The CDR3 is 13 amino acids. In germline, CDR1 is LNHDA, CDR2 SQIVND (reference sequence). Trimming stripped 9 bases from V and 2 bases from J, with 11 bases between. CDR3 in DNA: TGTGCCAGCGCAGGGAACGGCAATCAGCCCCAGCATTTT. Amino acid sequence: CASAGNGNQPQHF.

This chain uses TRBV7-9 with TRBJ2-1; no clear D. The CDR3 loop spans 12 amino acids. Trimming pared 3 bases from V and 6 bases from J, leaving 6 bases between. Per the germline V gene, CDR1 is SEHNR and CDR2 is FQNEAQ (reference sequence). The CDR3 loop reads CASSFASNEQFF. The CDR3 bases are TGTGCCAGCAGCTTTGCGAGCAATGAGCAGTTCTTC.

The chain's CDR3 is CSVEERRGHYGYTF. The CDR3 DNA is TGCAGCGTTGAAGAGCGCAGGGGCCACTATGGCTACACCTTC. The chain uses TRBV29-1 and TRBJ1-2; D may be TRBD1 (6 bases). The length of the CDR3 is 14 residues. In germline, CDR1 is SQVTM, CDR2 ANQGSEA. The V gene lost 0 bases and the J gene lost 3 bases, with 11 bases spanning the gap.

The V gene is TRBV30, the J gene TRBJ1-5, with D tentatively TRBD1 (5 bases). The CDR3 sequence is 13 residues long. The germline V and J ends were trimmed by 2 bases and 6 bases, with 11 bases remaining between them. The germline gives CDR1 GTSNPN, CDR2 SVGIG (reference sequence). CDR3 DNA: TGTGCCTGGAGTCCCCAGGGCACTCAGCCCCAGCATTTT. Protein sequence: CAWSPQGTQPQHF.

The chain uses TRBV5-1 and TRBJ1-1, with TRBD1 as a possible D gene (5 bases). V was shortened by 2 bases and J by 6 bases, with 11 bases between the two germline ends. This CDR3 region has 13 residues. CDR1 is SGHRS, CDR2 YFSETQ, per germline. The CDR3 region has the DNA TGCGCCAGCAGCTTCGGGGGTTGGCCTGAAGCTTTCTTT. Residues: CASSFGGWPEAFF.

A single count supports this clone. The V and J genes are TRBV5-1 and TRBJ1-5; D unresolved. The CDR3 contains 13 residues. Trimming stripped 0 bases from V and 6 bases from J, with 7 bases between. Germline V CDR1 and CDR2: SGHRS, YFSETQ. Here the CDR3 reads CASSLGGGQPQHF. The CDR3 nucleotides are TGCGCCAGCAGCTTGGGGGGAGGTCAGCCCCAGCATTTT. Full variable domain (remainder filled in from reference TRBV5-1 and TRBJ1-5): KAGVTQTPRYLIKTRGQQVTLSCSPISGHRSVSWYQQTPGQGLQFLFEYFSETQRNKGNFPGRFSGRQFSNSRSEMNVSTLELGDSALYLCASSLGGGQPQHFGDGTRLSIL.

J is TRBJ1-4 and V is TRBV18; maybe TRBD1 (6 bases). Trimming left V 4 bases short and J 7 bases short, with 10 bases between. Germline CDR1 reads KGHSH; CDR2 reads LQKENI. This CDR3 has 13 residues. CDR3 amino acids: CASSQGTTEKLFF. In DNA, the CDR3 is TGTGCCAGCTCACAAGGGACAACTGAAAAACTGTTTTTT.

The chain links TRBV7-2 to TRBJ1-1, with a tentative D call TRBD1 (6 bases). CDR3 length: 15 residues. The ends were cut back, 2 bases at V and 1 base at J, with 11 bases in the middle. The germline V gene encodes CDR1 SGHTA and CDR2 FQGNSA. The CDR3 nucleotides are TGTGCCAGCAGCTTAACAGGGATGGGGAACACTGAAGCTTTCTTT. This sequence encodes CASSLTGMGNTEAFF.

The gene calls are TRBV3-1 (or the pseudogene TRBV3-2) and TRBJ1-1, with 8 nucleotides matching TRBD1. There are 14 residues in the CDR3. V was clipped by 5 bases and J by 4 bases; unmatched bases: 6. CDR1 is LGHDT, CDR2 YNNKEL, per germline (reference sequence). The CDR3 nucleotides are TGTGCCAGCAGCTCTCAGGGGGCACTCACTGAAGCTTTCTTT. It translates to CASSSQGALTEAFF.

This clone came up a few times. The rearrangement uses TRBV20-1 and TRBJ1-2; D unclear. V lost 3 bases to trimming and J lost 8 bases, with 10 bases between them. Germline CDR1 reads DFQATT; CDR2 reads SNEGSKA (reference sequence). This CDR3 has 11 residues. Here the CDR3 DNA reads TGCAGTGCTAGCCCAGTATGGGGCTACACCTTC. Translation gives CSASPVWGYTF.

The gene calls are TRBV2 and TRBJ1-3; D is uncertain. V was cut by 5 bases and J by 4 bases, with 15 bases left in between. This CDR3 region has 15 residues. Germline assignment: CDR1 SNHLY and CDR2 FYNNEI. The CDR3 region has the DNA TGTGCCAGCAGTCCCCGGGGATCAGAAGGAAACACCATATATTTT. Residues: CASSPRGSEGNTIYF.

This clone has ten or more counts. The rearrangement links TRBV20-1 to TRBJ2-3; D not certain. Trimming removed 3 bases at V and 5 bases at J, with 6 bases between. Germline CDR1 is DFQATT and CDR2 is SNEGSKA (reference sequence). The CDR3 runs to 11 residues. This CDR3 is CSASPLDTQYF. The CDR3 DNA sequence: TGCAGTGCTAGTCCATTAGATACGCAGTATTTT.

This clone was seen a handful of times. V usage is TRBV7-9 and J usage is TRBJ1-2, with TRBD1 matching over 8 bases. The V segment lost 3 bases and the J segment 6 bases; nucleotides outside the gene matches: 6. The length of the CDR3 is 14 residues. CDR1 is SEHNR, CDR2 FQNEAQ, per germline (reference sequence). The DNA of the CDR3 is TGTGCCAGCAGCTTCGTGGACAGGGAGCATGGCTACACCTTC. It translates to CASSFVDREHGYTF. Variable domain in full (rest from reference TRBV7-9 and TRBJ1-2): DTGVSQNPRHKITKRGQNVTFRCDPISEHNRLYWYRQTLGQGPEFLTYFQNEAQLEKSRLLSDRFSAERPKGSFSTLEIQRTEQGDSAMYLCASSFVDREHGYTFGSGTRLTVV.

The CDR3 DNA reads TGTGCCAGCAGCCGTGCCTACTTAGCAACAGATACGCAGTATTTT. This encodes CASSRAYLATDTQYF. The chain uses TRBV3-1 (or the pseudogene TRBV3-2) and TRBJ2-3; D remains unclear. Per germline, CDR1 LGHDT and CDR2 YNNKEL (reference sequence). The ends were cut back, 4 bases at V and 3 bases at J, with 14 bases in the middle. CDR3 length: 15 amino acids.

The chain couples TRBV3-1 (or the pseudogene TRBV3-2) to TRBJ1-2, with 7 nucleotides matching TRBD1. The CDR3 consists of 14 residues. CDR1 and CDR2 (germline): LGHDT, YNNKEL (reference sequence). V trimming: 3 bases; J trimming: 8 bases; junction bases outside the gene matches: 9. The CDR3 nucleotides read TGTGCCAGCAGCCAGCGAACAGGGGTAGGCGGCTACACCTTC. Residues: CASSQRTGVGGYTF.

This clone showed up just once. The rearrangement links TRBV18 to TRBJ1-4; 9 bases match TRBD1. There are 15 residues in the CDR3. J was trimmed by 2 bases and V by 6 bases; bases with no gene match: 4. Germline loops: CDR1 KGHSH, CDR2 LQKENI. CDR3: CASSPGQGTNEKLFF. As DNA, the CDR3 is TGTGCCAGCTCGCCGGGACAGGGTACTAATGAAAAACTGTTTTTT. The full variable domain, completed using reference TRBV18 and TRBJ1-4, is NAGVMQNPRHLVRRRGQEARLRCSPMKGHSHVYWYRQLPEEGLKFMVYLQKENIIDESGMPKERFSAEFPKEGPSILRIQQVVRGDSAAYFCASSPGQGTNEKLFFGSGTQLSVL.

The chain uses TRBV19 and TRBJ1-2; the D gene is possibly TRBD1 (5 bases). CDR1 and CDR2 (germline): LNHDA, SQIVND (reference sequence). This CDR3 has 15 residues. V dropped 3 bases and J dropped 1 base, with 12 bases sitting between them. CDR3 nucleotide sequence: TGTGCCAGTAGTATGGGGCAGGGAATTAACTATGGCTACACCTTC. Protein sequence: CASSMGQGINYGYTF.

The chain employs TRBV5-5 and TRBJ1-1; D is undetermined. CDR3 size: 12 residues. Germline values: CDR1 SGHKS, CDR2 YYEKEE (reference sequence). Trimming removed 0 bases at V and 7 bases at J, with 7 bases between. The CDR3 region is CASSLDSSEAFF. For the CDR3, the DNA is TGTGCCAGCAGCTTGGACAGTAGTGAAGCTTTCTTT.

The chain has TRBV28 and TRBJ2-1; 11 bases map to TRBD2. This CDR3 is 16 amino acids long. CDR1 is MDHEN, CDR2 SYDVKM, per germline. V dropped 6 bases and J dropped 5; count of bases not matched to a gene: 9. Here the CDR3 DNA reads TGTGCCAGCAGCCCCCGTAGCGGGAGGGCCCACAATGAGCAGTTCTTC. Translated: CASSPRSGRAHNEQFF.

As DNA, the CDR3 is TGTGCCAGCAGTTACTCCAGCGGACAGGGGGGCTACGAGCAGTACTTC. This codes for CASSYSSGQGGYEQYF. The V and J genes are TRBV6-5 and TRBJ2-7; TRBD1 matches 10 bases. This CDR3 region has 16 residues. Per germline, CDR1 MNHEY and CDR2 SVGAGI. V trimming: 0 bases; J trimming: 3 bases; junction bases outside the gene matches: 5.

The CDR3 DNA follows: TGTGCCAGCATCACAGGGGGCCGGGAAAACTATGGCTACACCTTC. Its protein product is CASITGGRENYGYTF. The rearrangement joins TRBV28 to TRBJ1-2, with TRBD1 matching 9 bases. CDR1 and CDR2 from the germline V gene are MDHEN and SYDVKM. V lost 7 bases to trimming and J lost 2 bases; unmatched junction nucleotides: 8. There are 15 residues in the CDR3.

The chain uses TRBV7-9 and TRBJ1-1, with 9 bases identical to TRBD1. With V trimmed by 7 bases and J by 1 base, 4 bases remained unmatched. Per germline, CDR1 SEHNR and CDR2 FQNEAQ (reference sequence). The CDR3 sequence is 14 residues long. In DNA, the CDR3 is TGTGCCAGCAACCTGGGACAGGGGAACACTGAAGCTTTCTTT. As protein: CASNLGQGNTEAFF.

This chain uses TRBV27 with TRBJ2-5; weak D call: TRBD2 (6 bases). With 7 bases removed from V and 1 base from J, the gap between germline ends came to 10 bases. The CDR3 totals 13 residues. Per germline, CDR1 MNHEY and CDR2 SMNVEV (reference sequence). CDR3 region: CASKPGAQETQYF. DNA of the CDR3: TGTGCCAGCAAGCCGGGAGCCCAAGAGACCCAGTACTTC.

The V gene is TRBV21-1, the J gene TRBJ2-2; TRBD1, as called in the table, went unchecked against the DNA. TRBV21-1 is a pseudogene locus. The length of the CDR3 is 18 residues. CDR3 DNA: TGTGCCAGCAGCAAAGATGTCAGGGGAACGGAGCACACCGGGGAGCTGTTTTTT. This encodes CASSKDVRGTEHTGELFF.

The CDR3 protein is CASRRQVTDTQYF. The CDR3 region has the DNA TGTGCCAGCAGGAGACAGGTCACAGATACGCAGTATTTT. The chain links TRBV12-3 or TRBV12-4 to TRBJ2-3; D is perhaps TRBD1 (6 bases). This CDR3 contains 13 residues. With 6 bases removed from V and 2 bases from J, the gap between germline ends came to 9 bases.

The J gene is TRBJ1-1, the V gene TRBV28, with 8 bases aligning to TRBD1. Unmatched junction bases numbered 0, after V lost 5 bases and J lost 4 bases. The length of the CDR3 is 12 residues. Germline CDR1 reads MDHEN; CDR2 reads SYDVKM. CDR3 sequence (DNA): TGTGCCAGCAGTACAGGGGGCACTGAAGCTTTCTTT. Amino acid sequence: CASSTGGTEAFF.

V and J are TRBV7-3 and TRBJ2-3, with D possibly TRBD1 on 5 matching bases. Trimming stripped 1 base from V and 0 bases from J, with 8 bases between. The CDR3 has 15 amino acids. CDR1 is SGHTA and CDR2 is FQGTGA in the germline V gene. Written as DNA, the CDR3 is TGTGCCAGCAGCTTAAAGGGGATTAGCACAGATACGCAGTATTTT. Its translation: CASSLKGISTDTQYF.